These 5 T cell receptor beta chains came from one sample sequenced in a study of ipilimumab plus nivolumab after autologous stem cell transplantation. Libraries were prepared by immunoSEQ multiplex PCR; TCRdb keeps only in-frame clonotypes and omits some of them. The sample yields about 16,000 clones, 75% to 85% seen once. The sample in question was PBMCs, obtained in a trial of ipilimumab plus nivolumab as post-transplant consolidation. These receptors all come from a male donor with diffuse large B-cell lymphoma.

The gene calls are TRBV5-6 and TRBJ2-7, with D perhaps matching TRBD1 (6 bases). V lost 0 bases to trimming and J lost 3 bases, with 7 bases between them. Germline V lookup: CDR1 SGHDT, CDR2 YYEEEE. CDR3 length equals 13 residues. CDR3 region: CASSLEQGYEQYF. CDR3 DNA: TGTGCCAGCAGCTTGGAACAGGGCTACGAGCAGTACTTC.

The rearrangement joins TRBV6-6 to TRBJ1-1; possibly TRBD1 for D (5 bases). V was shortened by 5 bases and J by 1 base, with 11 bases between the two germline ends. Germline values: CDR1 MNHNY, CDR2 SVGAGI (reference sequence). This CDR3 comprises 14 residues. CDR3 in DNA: TGTGCCAGCAGTCACGGTCAGGGGAACACTGAAGCTTTCTTT. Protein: CASSHGQGNTEAFF.

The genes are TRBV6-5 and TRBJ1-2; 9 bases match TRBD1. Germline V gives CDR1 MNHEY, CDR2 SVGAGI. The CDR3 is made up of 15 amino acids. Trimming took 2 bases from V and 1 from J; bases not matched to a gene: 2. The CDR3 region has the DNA TGTGCCAGCAGTTACCGGGGACAGGGTAACTATGGCTACACCTTC. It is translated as CASSYRGQGNYGYTF.

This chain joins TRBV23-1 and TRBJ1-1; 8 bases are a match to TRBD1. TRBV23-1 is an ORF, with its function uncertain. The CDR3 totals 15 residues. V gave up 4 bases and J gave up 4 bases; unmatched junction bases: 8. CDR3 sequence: CASSLVRGRGTEAFF. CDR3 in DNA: TGCGCCAGCAGTCTCGTCAGGGGGCGCGGCACTGAAGCTTTCTTT.

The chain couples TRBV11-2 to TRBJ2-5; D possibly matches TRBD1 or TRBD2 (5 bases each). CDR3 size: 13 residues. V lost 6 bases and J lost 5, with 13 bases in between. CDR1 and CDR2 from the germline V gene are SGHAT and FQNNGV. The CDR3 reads CASSSGTPETQYF. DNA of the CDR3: TGTGCCAGCAGTTCCGGGACCCCGGAGACCCAGTACTTC.